Here is one T cell receptor (beta chain) with its context. Germline values: CDR1 SGDLS, CDR2 YYNGEE. The length of the CDR3 is 16 residues. Trimming removed 5 bases at V and 3 bases at J, with 20 bases between. Researchers ran immunoSEQ v3.0 at survey level. The study targeted about 40,000-50,000 T-cell genomes per sample in sequencing. The repertoire was sequenced with immunoSEQ multiplex PCR; TCRdb's copy has only in-frame clones and lacks some. The sample consists of tens of thousands of clones, 80% to 90% of them appearing once. This specimen belongs to a study of long-term antiretroviral therapy in people with HIV. About the research overall: Of all samples, the earliest predate the 2015 immediate-ART recommendation by about a decade.

The TCR was taken from a man between 18 and 29 years old with HIV. This chain uses TRBV9 with TRBJ2-5; D is uncertain. Here the sequenced sample was unsorted PBMCs, taken 0.8 years before starting antiretroviral therapy. The CDR3 spells CASSTALGIREETQYF. The CDR3 bases are TGTGCCAGCAGTACAGCCCTTGGGATTAGAGAAGAGACCCAGTACTTC.